The 9 T cell receptor beta chains reported below all come from one sample, sequenced in a study of blood T cell repertoires in COVID-19. Assay used: immunoSEQ multiplex PCR; TCRdb lists only in-frame clones, some missing. The sample records approximately 290,000 clones, approximately 85% being singletons. Material for sequencing was peripheral blood. The receptors were sampled from a human donor with COVID-19, enrolled during active disease. The donor label of this sample is uncertain.

The chain couples TRBV12-5 to TRBJ1-1, with 8 bases that match TRBD1. Germline V gene sequence: CDR1 LGHNT, CDR2 FRNRAP. V shed 4 bases, J shed 6 bases, and the junction held 10 bases outside the gene matches. This CDR3 is built from 15 residues. The CDR3 reads CASGSLLAGGSEAFF. The CDR3 DNA is TGTGCTAGTGGTTCCCTACTCGCAGGGGGCTCTGAAGCTTTCTTT.

This sequence joins TRBV7-2 and TRBJ1-1; D gene uncertain. Trimming took off 5 bases at V and 0 bases at J, with 10 bases between the two ends. CDR1 SGHTA and CDR2 FQGNSA come from the germline V gene. The CDR3 is made up of 14 amino acids. The DNA of the CDR3 is TGTGCCAGCAGCCGGGTTACCATGAACACTGAAGCTTTCTTT. Protein product: CASSRVTMNTEAFF.

The chain couples TRBV14 to TRBJ2-5; 12 bases fit TRBD2. CDR1 SGHDN and CDR2 FVKESK come from the germline V gene. Trimming cost V 4 bases and J 0 bases; bases outside gene matches: 6. The CDR3 length is 17 residues. CDR3 sequence: CASSRQRLAGDQETQYF. Here the CDR3 DNA reads TGTGCCAGCAGCCGCCAAAGACTAGCGGGGGACCAAGAGACCCAGTACTTC.

The chain couples TRBV28 to TRBJ1-2; TRBD1 might be the D (6 bases). With 3 bases removed from V and 3 bases from J, the gap between germline ends came to 17 bases. CDR1 is MDHEN, CDR2 SYDVKM, per germline. This CDR3 region has 16 residues. CDR3 nucleotides: TGTGCCAGCAGTTTCGACAGGCTCCAGGGTCACTATGGCTACACCTTC. It encodes CASSFDRLQGHYGYTF.

V is TRBV7-6 and J is TRBJ1-3; 9 positions match TRBD1. CDR1 SGHVS and CDR2 FNYEAQ come from the germline V gene. The CDR3 covers 16 residues. After removal of 5 bases from V and 3 bases from J, the junction contained 8 bases not matched to a gene. DNA for the CDR3: TGTGCCAGCAGCCGTACAGGGGGCCTAGGTGGAAACACCATATATTTT. This codes for CASSRTGGLGGNTIYF.

This clone was detected only once. J is TRBJ1-1 and V is TRBV27; D is perhaps TRBD1 (6 bases). Between the trimmed V and J ends, which lost 5 bases and 1 base, there was a span of 14 bases. The CDR3 has 15 amino acids. The germline CDR1 and CDR2 sequences are MNHEY and SMNVEV (reference sequence). This CDR3 reads CASSPPGHRNTEAFF. The CDR3 coding sequence is TGTGCCAGCAGTCCACCGGGACACCGGAACACTGAAGCTTTCTTT.

The chain uses TRBV2 and TRBJ2-7, with 10 bases aligning to TRBD2. Germline assignment: CDR1 SNHLY and CDR2 FYNNEI. J lost 5 bases, V lost 4 bases, and 8 bases had no gene match. The CDR3 extends over 15 amino acids. The CDR3 coding sequence is TGTGCCAGCAGTGGACTAGCGGGTGTAGGGCACGAGCAGTACTTC. It specifies CASSGLAGVGHEQYF.

The chain carries TRBV7-3 and TRBJ2-1; TRBD2 matches 10 bases. This CDR3 is 15 amino acids long. The V segment lost 0 bases and the J segment 8 bases; nucleotides outside the gene matches: 4. Per germline, CDR1 SGHTA and CDR2 FQGTGA. The CDR3 DNA follows: TGTGCCAGCAGCTTAACGAGCGGGAGGGATTATGAGCAGTTCTTC. As protein: CASSLTSGRDYEQFF.

To note about this clone: The DNA is omitted, as the CDR3 cannot be located on it reliably, and the CDR3 follows TCRdb's listing. The rearrangement links TRBV6-6 to TRBJ2-7; the table gives TRBD2 as D, unverified against the DNA. Per germline, CDR1 MNHNY and CDR2 SVGAGI (reference sequence). Counting both end residues, the CDR3 totals 12 amino acids. The CDR3 spells CASSTSVHEQYF.